This T cell receptor (beta chain) was recorded in a study of shared clonotypes between healthy human individuals. Libraries were prepared by immunoSEQ multiplex PCR; TCRdb keeps only in-frame clonotypes and omits some of them. The data contain some 320,000 clones, 87% of them singletons. The CDR3 length is 17 residues. CDR1 is SNHLY, CDR2 FYNNEI, per germline. Trimming left V 8 bases short and J 0 bases short, with 22 bases between. The receptor was derived from a man aged 18 to 29 in good health. This sequence joins TRBV2 and TRBJ1-1; D is perhaps TRBD1 (5 bases). Material: memory CD8+ T cells sorted from blood. The subset: CD45RO+ cells pooled with CCR7-negative TemRA cells. Written as DNA, the CDR3 is TGTGCCAGCGCCCGAGGGACCGAAAGGCCCATGAACACTGAAGCTTTCTTT. Its protein product is CASARGTERPMNTEAFF.